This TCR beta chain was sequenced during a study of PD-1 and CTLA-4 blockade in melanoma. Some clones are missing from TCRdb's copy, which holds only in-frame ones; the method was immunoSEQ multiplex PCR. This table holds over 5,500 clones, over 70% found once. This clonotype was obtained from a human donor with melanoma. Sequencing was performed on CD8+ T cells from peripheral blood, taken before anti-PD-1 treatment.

The DNA of the CDR3 is TGTGCCAGCAGCTGGCCAGCTAACTATGGCTACACCTTC. This encodes CASSWPANYGYTF. The chain couples TRBV7-9 to TRBJ1-2; no clear D. This CDR3 spans 13 amino acids. Trimming took off 4 bases at V and 0 bases at J, with 6 bases between the two ends. CDR1 SEHNR and CDR2 FQNEAQ come from the germline V gene (reference sequence).